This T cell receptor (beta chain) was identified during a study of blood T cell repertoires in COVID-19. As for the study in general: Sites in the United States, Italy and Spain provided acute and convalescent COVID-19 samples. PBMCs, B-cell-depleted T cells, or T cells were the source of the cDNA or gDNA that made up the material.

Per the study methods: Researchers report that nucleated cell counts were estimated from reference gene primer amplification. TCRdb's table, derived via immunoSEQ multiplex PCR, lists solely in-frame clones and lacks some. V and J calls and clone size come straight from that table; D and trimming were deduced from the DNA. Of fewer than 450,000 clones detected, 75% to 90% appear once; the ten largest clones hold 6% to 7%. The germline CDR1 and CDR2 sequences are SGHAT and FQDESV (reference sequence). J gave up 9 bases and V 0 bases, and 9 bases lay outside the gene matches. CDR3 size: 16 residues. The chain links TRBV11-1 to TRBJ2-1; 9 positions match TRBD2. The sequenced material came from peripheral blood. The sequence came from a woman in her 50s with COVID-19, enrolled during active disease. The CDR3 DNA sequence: TGTGCCAGCAGCTTAGCGCTCCTAGCGGGATTTGGTGAGCAGTTCTTC. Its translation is CASSLALLAGFGEQFF.